The next 15 T cell receptor beta chains were all read from a single sample in a study of Ad26.COV2.S vaccination and SARS-CoV-2 variants. Treatment in this sample: around 19 received Ad26.COV2.S at low or high dose, single or two shots; roughly five received placebo; per-sample allocation not given. Sampling was done on day 63 after the first vaccine or placebo injection. Generated by immunoSEQ multiplex PCR, the TCRdb table keeps only in-frame clones and is missing some. Of about 280,000 clones in the sample, more than 75% were seen once. The sequenced sample was peripheral blood, obtained in a trial of Ad26.COV2.S vaccine versus placebo. The receptor source for this set is a person between 18 and 59 years old who received the Ad26.COV2.S COVID-19 vaccine or a placebo.

This sequence joins TRBV4-1 and TRBJ2-1, with 7 bases aligning to TRBD2. V lost 4 bases, J lost 8 bases, and 11 bases stayed unmatched. The V gene's germline CDR1 is MGHRA and CDR2 YSYEKL. The CDR3 consists of 15 residues. CDR3 sequence reads: CASSLGLVRQDEQFF. The CDR3 bases are TGCGCCAGCAGCCTAGGACTAGTGCGGCAGGATGAGCAGTTCTTC.

The count of this clone is one. This chain connects TRBV28 to TRBJ1-1, with 7 nucleotides matching TRBD1. The germline V gene encodes CDR1 MDHEN and CDR2 SYDVKM. The length of the CDR3 is 14 residues. After removal of 4 bases from V and 6 bases from J, the junction contained 8 bases not matched to a gene. CDR3 protein: CASSSTGSVAEAFF. In nucleotides, the CDR3 is TGTGCCAGCAGTTCGACAGGGTCCGTGGCTGAAGCTTTCTTT.

This chain connects TRBV7-9 to TRBJ2-1; TRBD2 agrees at 7 bases. The CDR3 covers 14 residues. Germline V lookup: CDR1 SEHNR, CDR2 FQNEAQ (reference sequence). The V segment lost 7 bases and the J segment 5 bases; nucleotides outside the gene matches: 8. Here the CDR3 DNA reads TGTGCCAGCATGACCGCTAGCGGACACAATGAGCAGTTCTTC. It codes for CASMTASGHNEQFF.

V and J are TRBV19 and TRBJ1-5; TRBD1 matches 8 bases. Trimming cost V 7 bases and J 1 base; bases outside gene matches: 6. Germline V gene lookup returns CDR1 LNHDA and CDR2 SQIVND (reference sequence). This CDR3 has 15 amino acids. The CDR3 coding sequence is TGTGCCAGTATCTGGACAGGGAGCAGCAATCAGCCCCAGCATTTT. Protein product: CASIWTGSSNQPQHF.

This rearrangement joins TRBV6-4 to TRBJ2-1; 7 nucleotides match TRBD2. The CDR3 consists of 16 residues. Trimming at V came to 2 bases and at J to 3 bases, leaving 7 bases not matched to a gene. CDR1 and CDR2 from the germline V gene are MRHNA and SNTAGT. In DNA form, the CDR3 reads TGTGCCAGCAGTGACGAGGCGGGAGCATTCTACAATGAGCAGTTCTTC. Its protein is CASSDEAGAFYNEQFF.

The rearrangement links TRBV9 to TRBJ1-2; no definite D call. V was trimmed by 0 bases and J by 0 bases, leaving 6 bases between them. The CDR3 runs to 14 residues. Germline CDR1 SGDLS, CDR2 YYNGEE. CDR3 sequence reads: CASSVVGANYGYTF. The CDR3 DNA is TGTGCCAGCAGCGTAGTAGGAGCTAACTATGGCTACACCTTC.

The rearrangement joins TRBV7-2 to TRBJ2-7; tentatively, D is TRBD2 (7 bases). Per germline, CDR1 SGHTA and CDR2 FQGNSA. The V and J ends lost 1 base and 7 bases respectively, with 20 bases between them. There are 16 residues in the CDR3. The CDR3: CASSLGGRGPGGEQYF. DNA of the CDR3: TGTGCCAGCAGCTTAGGTGGGCGGGGGCCCGGAGGGGAGCAGTACTTC.

The chain joins TRBV7-2 to TRBJ2-3, with no clear D. The V end lost 1 base, the J end lost 5 bases, and 10 bases lay between the germline ends. The CDR3 loop spans 14 amino acids. The germline V gene has CDR1 SGHTA and CDR2 FQGNSA. Written as DNA, the CDR3 is TGTGCCAGCAGCTTAGGGTGGCATCAAGATACGCAGTATTTT. Translated, it gives CASSLGWHQDTQYF.

In this sample, this clone turned up once. The chain combines TRBV30 with TRBJ2-1; 10 positions match TRBD1. Germline V CDR1 and CDR2: GTSNPN, SVGIG (reference sequence). The V and J ends lost 8 bases and 6 bases, in that order; junction bases with no gene match: 10. This CDR3 region has 14 residues. The CDR3 sequence is CAGSVTGGRNEQFF. The CDR3 DNA follows: TGTGCCGGATCGGTGACAGGGGGCCGCAATGAGCAGTTCTTC. Full variable domain (outside the CDR3, taken from reference TRBV30 and TRBJ2-1): SQTIHQWPATLVQPVGSPLSLECTVEGTSNPNLYWYRQAAGRGLQLLFYSVGIGQISSEVPQNLSASRPQDRQFILSSKKLLLSDSGFYLCAGSVTGGRNEQFFGPGTRLTVL.

This clone was recorded once. The chain has TRBV5-1 and TRBJ1-1; tentatively, D is TRBD1 (5 bases). CDR1 SGHRS and CDR2 YFSETQ come from the germline V gene. This CDR3 is built from 18 residues. With 2 bases removed from V and 0 bases from J, the gap between germline ends came to 20 bases. CDR3 region: CASSFWAGRGGLNTEAFF. CDR3 nucleotide sequence: TGCGCCAGCAGCTTCTGGGCCGGGAGGGGAGGATTGAACACTGAAGCTTTCTTT. The whole variable domain, remainder taken from reference TRBV5-1 and TRBJ1-1, is KAGVTQTPRYLIKTRGQQVTLSCSPISGHRSVSWYQQTPGQGLQFLFEYFSETQRNKGNFPGRFSGRQFSNSRSEMNVSTLELGDSALYLCASSFWAGRGGLNTEAFFGQGTRLTVV.

V gene TRBV5-4 combines with J gene TRBJ2-4, with TRBD2 matching over 9 bases. The CDR3 totals 16 residues. Germline lookup yields CDR1 SGHNT and CDR2 YYREEE (reference sequence). Trimming removed 2 bases from V and 3 bases from J; junction bases left unmatched: 6. The CDR3 here is CASSLAGGTGKNIQYF. Here the CDR3 DNA reads TGTGCCAGCAGCTTAGCGGGAGGTACTGGCAAAAACATTCAGTACTTC.

This chain links TRBV6-5 with TRBJ1-3, with no clear D. V was shortened by 2 bases and J by 0 bases, with 8 bases between the two germline ends. The CDR3 covers 15 residues. Germline V gene lookup returns CDR1 MNHEY and CDR2 SVGAGI. CDR3: CASSYTSVSGNTIYF. Written as DNA, the CDR3 is TGTGCCAGCAGTTACACCAGCGTCTCTGGAAACACCATATATTTT.

V and J are TRBV7-2 and TRBJ2-7; 12 bases align to TRBD1. Trimming took 3 bases from V and 3 from J; bases not matched to a gene: 9. Germline loops: CDR1 SGHTA, CDR2 FQGNSA. The CDR3 extends over 17 amino acids. CDR3 nucleotides: TGTGCCAGCAGCTTGATCGGGACAGGGGGCGCGATCTACGAGCAGTACTTC. The encoded protein is CASSLIGTGGAIYEQYF.

This clone was recorded only once. V usage is TRBV13 and J usage is TRBJ2-7; TRBD2 might be the D (6 bases). Trimming removed 3 bases at V and 0 bases at J, with 12 bases between. Germline lookup yields CDR1 PRHDT and CDR2 FYEKMQ (reference sequence). The CDR3 has 15 amino acids. CDR3 amino acids: CASSFQSSASYEQYF. The CDR3 DNA reads TGTGCCAGCAGCTTTCAATCTAGCGCCTCCTACGAGCAGTACTTC.

This chain links TRBV5-1 with TRBJ2-5; 8 bases map to TRBD1. The CDR3 spans 14 residues. From germline, CDR1 is SGHRS and CDR2 YFSETQ. V was clipped by 5 bases and J by 2 bases; unmatched bases: 5. CDR3: CASSQGASQETQYF. CDR3 sequence (DNA): TGCGCCAGCAGTCAGGGGGCGTCTCAAGAGACCCAGTACTTC.